This is a list of T cell receptor beta chains from one sample in a study of OX40 agonist ivuxolimab in advanced cancers. Some clones are missing from TCRdb's copy, which holds only in-frame ones; the method was immunoSEQ multiplex PCR. The sample lists around 40,000 clones, more than 75% seen once, with 14% to 15% in the top ten. Specimen: CD4+ or CD8+ T cells sorted from blood, collected in a trial of the OX40 agonist ivuxolimab. The source is an adult with an advanced solid tumor such as melanoma, head and neck, liver or kidney cancer. CDR3s include the opening cysteine and the closing phenylalanine or tryptophan. The D gene is left open where the match is weak. Not all rows give a size; the values are once, few, many and, for expanded clones, a class.

.,TRBD2,TRBJ2-1,TRBV15,TGTGCCACCATGGTCGAGCGGGGGGGCCCCGGGCAGTTCTTC,CATMVERGGPGQFF
.,TRBD1,TRBJ2-7,TRBV2,TGTGCCAGCCAACAGGGGTCCTCCTACGAGCAGTACTTC,CASQQGSSYEQYF
.,.,TRBJ1-2,TRBV27,TGTGCCAGCAGCCTCCGCGGGGGGGGGTATGGCTACACCTTC,CASSLRGGGYGYTF
.,.,TRBJ2-7,TRBV27,TGTGCCAGCAGTTTATATACAGGGACCTACGAGCAGTACTTC,CASSLYTGTYEQYF
.,TRBD1,TRBJ2-5,TRBV29-1,TGCAGCGTTATAGGGGACAGCCAAGAGACCCAGTACTTC,CSVIGDSQETQYF
.,.,TRBJ2-5,TRBV6-5,TGTGCCAGCAGTGGTACCTTTTTGTCTCCGGAGACCCAGTACTTC,CASSGTFLSPETQYF
.,TRBD1,TRBJ2-1,TRBV5-5,TGTGCCAGCAGCTTTACAGGGGGCGAGTTCTTC,CASSFTGGEFF
.,.,TRBJ1-3,TRBV19,TGTGCCACGCGAGGTGGACTTGGAGGGAACACCATATATTTT,CATRGGLGGNTIYF
once,.,TRBJ2-1,TRBV6-1,TGTGCCAGCAGCGACATTGAATTGTACAATGAGCAGTTCTTC,CASSDIELYNEQFF
.,.,TRBJ2-1,TRBV4-3,TGCGCCAGCAGCCAAGTTTTAGCGGCATACAATGAGCAGTTCTTC,CASSQVLAAYNEQFF
once,.,TRBJ2-7,TRBV5-1,TGCGCCAGCAGCCTGGAGGGGAACGAGCAGTACTTC,CASSLEGNEQYF
once,TRBD1,TRBJ1-2,TRBV28,TGTGCCAGCAGGCTACCTCGACAGGGTCTGGACTATGGCTACACCTTC,CASRLPRQGLDYGYTF
.,.,TRBJ1-6,TRBV6-1,TGTGCCAGCACGACTAATTCACCCCTCCACTTT,CASTTNSPLHF
.,.,TRBJ2-5,TRBV6-5,TGTGCCAGCAGACAACTCGGAGTACAAGAGACCCAGTACTTC,CASRQLGVQETQYF
.,.,TRBJ2-5,TRBV6-5,TGTGCCAGCAGTCTCATCCCGGGGGATCAAGAGACCCAGTACTTC,CASSLIPGDQETQYF
.,.,TRBJ2-3,TRBV7-6,TGTGCCAGCAGCTACGAATTAACAGATACGCAGTATTTT,CASSYELTDTQYF
.,TRBD1,TRBJ1-1,TRBV7-9,TGTGCCAGCAGCCCGTCTCAAGGACAGGGGAACACTGAAGCTTTCTTT,CASSPSQGQGNTEAFF
.,.,TRBJ2-2,TRBV13,TGTGCCAGCAGCTTACTAGGGGGAATGGGACACCACACCGGGGAGCTGTTTTTT,CASSLLGGMGHHTGELFF
many,.,TRBJ1-1,TRBV5-1,TGCGCCAGCAGCTTGGCCGGCAGGGGAAACACTGAAGCTTTCTTT,CASSLAGRGNTEAFF
.,TRBD1,TRBJ1-2,TRBV4-1,TGCGCCAGCAGCTTTGCCCCGGGACAGGGTATCCCTTCGAGTGGCTACACCTTC,CASSFAPGQGIPSSGYTF
.,.,TRBJ1-2,TRBV2,TGTGCCAGCAGTATCTACCCCACGGGAGCGGGCTATGGCTACACCTTC,CASSIYPTGAGYGYTF
.,.,TRBJ2-3,TRBV28,TGTGCCAGCAGTTTTGAGGGGGTCAGCACAGATACGCAGTATTTT,CASSFEGVSTDTQYF
.,.,TRBJ2-1,TRBV7-9,TGTGCCAGCAGCTTATCGGTCTCCAGGGTGCAGTTCTTC,CASSLSVSRVQFF
.,.,TRBJ2-2,TRBV7-8,TGTGCCAGCAGCTTTCACCCCGCCGGCGCGAACACCGGGGAGCTGTTTTTT,CASSFHPAGANTGELFF
.,.,TRBJ2-7,TRBV7-2,TGTGCCAGCAGCCTCACGGGACACCCCTACGAGCAGTACTTC,CASSLTGHPYEQYF
.,.,TRBJ1-1,TRBV2,TGTGCCAGCAGTGGGACAGTTTGGAACACTGAAGCTTTCTTT,CASSGTVWNTEAFF
.,.,TRBJ2-2,TRBV19,TGTGCCAGTACCCCGTACGCCGGGGAGCTGTTTTTT,CASTPYAGELFF
.,.,TRBJ1-1,TRBV15,TGTGCCACCAGCAGGACAAGGAGGGGTCGAACTGAAGCTTTCTTT,CATSRTRRGRTEAFF
.,.,TRBJ2-7,TRBV9,TGTGCCAGCAGCGTAGGGGCCTCCAATCCCTACGAGCAGTACTTC,CASSVGASNPYEQYF
.,TRBD2,TRBJ2-7,TRBV11-2,TGTGCCAGCAGCTTAGATGGTTACGGGAGGGGATCCTACGAGCAGTACTTC,CASSLDGYGRGSYEQYF
.,.,TRBJ2-2,TRBV28,TGTGCCAGCAGCCTAGGGTCCAACACCGGGGAGCTGTTTTTT,CASSLGSNTGELFF
.,TRBD1,TRBJ2-3,TRBV5-4,TGTGCCAGCAGCTATAACAGGGGGAGAGATACGCAGTATTTT,CASSYNRGRDTQYF
once,.,TRBJ1-2,TRBV5-1,TGCGCCAGCAGCCCAACTGGGGAAAGCTACACCTTC,CASSPTGESYTF